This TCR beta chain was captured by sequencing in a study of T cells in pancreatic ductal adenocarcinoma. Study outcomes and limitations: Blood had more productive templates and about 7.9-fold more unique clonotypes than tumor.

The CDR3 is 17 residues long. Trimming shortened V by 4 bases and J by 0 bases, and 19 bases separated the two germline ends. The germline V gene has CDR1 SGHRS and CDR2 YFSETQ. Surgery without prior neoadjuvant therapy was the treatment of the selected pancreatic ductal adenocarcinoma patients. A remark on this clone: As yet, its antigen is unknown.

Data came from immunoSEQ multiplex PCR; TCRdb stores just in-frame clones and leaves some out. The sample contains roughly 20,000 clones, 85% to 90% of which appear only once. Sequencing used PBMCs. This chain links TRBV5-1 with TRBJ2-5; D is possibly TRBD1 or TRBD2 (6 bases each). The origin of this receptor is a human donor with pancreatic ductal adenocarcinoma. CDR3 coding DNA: TGCGCCAGCAGCGTGGGGGCGGCAGGGAGGTACCAAGAGACCCAGTACTTC. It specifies CASSVGAAGRYQETQYF.